What follows are 5 T cell receptor beta chains derived from one specimen sequenced in a study of T cell responses to AZD1222 COVID-19 vaccine. Produced via immunoSEQ multiplex PCR; TCRdb's table is partial and in-frame only. Counted here are more than 150,000 clones, more than 75% occurring once; the ten biggest clones make up 20% to 30%. The sequencing here drew on peripheral blood, taken 28 days after the second AZD1222 dose. Receptor source: an adult who received the AZD1222 COVID-19 vaccine.

The chain carries TRBV27 and TRBJ2-7; D is unclear. CDR3 length: 15 residues. Germline values: CDR1 MNHEY, CDR2 SMNVEV (reference sequence). V lost 4 bases and J lost 0, with 13 bases in between. CDR3 in amino acids: CASSSPRFDSYEQYF. CDR3 coding DNA: TGTGCCAGCAGTTCCCCCCGCTTTGACTCCTACGAGCAGTACTTC.

This clone was observed a single time. V usage is TRBV11-2 and J usage is TRBJ1-4, with D possibly TRBD1 on 5 matching bases. The germline V and J ends were trimmed by 3 bases and 8 bases, with 13 bases remaining between them. The CDR3 loop spans 14 amino acids. Germline CDR1 and CDR2: SGHAT and FQNNGV. The CDR3 spells CASSFRRAGEKLFF. The CDR3 coding sequence is TGTGCCAGCAGCTTTCGACGGGCAGGGGAAAAACTGTTTTTT.

The V call is TRBV27, the J call TRBJ1-3, with D perhaps TRBD1 (5 bases). This CDR3 has 11 residues. Trimming removed 6 bases from V and 10 bases from J, with 10 bases in between. The V gene's germline CDR1 is MNHEY and CDR2 SMNVEV (reference sequence). CDR3 amino acids: CASSHWGTIYF. CDR3 DNA sequence: TGTGCCAGCAGCCACTGGGGGACCATATATTTT.

This chain joins TRBV9 and TRBJ1-2; TRBD1 is a possible D gene (5 bases). The V end was cut by 3 bases, the J end by 4 bases, with 13 bases between. Germline CDR1 is SGDLS and CDR2 is YYNGEE. The length of the CDR3 is 14 residues. The DNA for the CDR3 is TGTGCCAGCAGCGCATCCGGGACCAGCTATGGCTACACCTTC. Translation gives CASSASGTSYGYTF.

This chain uses TRBV25-1 with TRBJ2-7, with 7 nucleotides matching TRBD1. In germline, CDR1 is MGHDK, CDR2 SYGVNS. The CDR3 consists of 12 residues. The junction had 3 bases not matched to a gene; V was cut back by 6 bases and J by 4 bases. The DNA of the CDR3 is TGTGCCAGCAGCGGACAGGTGTACGAGCAGTACTTC. Encoded protein: CASSGQVYEQYF.